The 28 T cell receptor beta chains listed next were all sequenced from one sample in a study of CD8 T cells in ankylosing spondylitis. One entry per CDR3 protein results from TCRdb running MiXCR on the 5' RACE reads. The sample has about 150,000 distinct CDR3 sequences, 44% seen once. What was sequenced was synovial fluid, either unsorted or a sorted T cell fraction (not recorded which). These receptors all come from a male donor with ankylosing spondylitis.

The chain is built from TRBV7-8 and TRBJ1-5, with a tentative D call TRBD1 (6 bases). V was pared by 3 bases and J by 0 bases, with 15 bases between. CDR1 and CDR2 from the germline V gene are SGHVS and FQNEAQ. The length of the CDR3 is 17 residues. CDR3 nucleotide sequence: TGTGCCAGCAGCTTTGTGGGGGGCAGCTATAGCAATCAGCCCCAGCATTTT. It translates to CASSFVGGSYSNQPQHF.

The chain has TRBV5-5 and TRBJ1-2, with a tentative D call TRBD1 (6 bases). The germline V and J ends were trimmed by 3 bases and 7 bases, with 19 bases remaining between them. The length of the CDR3 is 15 residues. CDR1 is SGHKS and CDR2 is YYEKEE in the germline V gene (reference sequence). The CDR3 DNA sequence: TGTGCCAGCAGCTCGTTTAGGGGGGTTTACGCTGGCTACACCTTC. It codes for CASSSFRGVYAGYTF.

The chain combines TRBV25-1 with TRBJ1-1; D is unresolved. There are 13 residues in the CDR3. Germline lookup yields CDR1 MGHDK and CDR2 SYGVNS. V gave up 2 bases and J gave up 2 bases, with 6 bases separating them. Written as DNA, the CDR3 is TGTGCCAGCAGTGAAGAGATAAACACTGAAGCTTTCTTT. Translated, it gives CASSEEINTEAFF.

This chain joins TRBV5-1 and TRBJ2-1; the match to TRBD1 covers 7 bases. The V segment lost 4 bases and the J segment 8 bases; nucleotides outside the gene matches: 6. Germline V CDR1 and CDR2: SGHRS, YFSETQ. The CDR3 runs to 13 residues. CDR3 protein: CASSPEGGDEQFF. The DNA for the CDR3 is TGCGCCAGCAGCCCGGAAGGGGGCGATGAGCAGTTCTTC. The full variable domain, rest sourced from reference TRBV5-1 and TRBJ2-1, is KAGVTQTPRYLIKTRGQQVTLSCSPISGHRSVSWYQQTPGQGLQFLFEYFSETQRNKGNFPGRFSGRQFSNSRSEMNVSTLELGDSALYLCASSPEGGDEQFFGPGTRLTVL.

The J gene is TRBJ2-1, the V gene TRBV27, with 9 bases fitting TRBD2. V lost 2 bases, J lost 0 bases, and 5 bases stayed unmatched. Germline CDR1 and CDR2: MNHEY and SMNVEV (reference sequence). The CDR3 is 17 residues long. CDR3 sequence reads: CASSLGLARSSYNEQFF. CDR3 sequence (DNA): TGTGCCAGCAGTTTAGGACTAGCGCGGAGCTCCTACAATGAGCAGTTCTTC.

V and J are TRBV7-9 and TRBJ2-2; TRBD2 aligns across 11 bases. This CDR3 spans 16 amino acids. V shed 4 bases and J 3 bases; nucleotides not matched to a gene: 4. In germline, CDR1 is SEHNR, CDR2 FQNEAQ (reference sequence). CDR3 sequence: CASSYPGLADTGELFF. CDR3 bases: TGTGCCAGCAGCTACCCGGGACTAGCGGACACCGGGGAGCTGTTTTTT.

This chain links TRBV12-3 or TRBV12-4 with TRBJ1-5; possible D gene TRBD1, 5 bases. The CDR3 is 13 amino acids. V was cut by 8 bases and J by 3 bases, with 11 bases left in between. The CDR3 reads CASRQLHNQPQHF. The CDR3 coding sequence is TGTGCCAGCCGACAGCTTCACAATCAGCCCCAGCATTTT.

This sequence joins TRBV7-2 and TRBJ1-5, with D unclear. The CDR3 is 13 residues long. CDR1 SGHTA and CDR2 FQGNSA come from the germline V gene. Trimming pared 1 base from V and 7 bases from J, leaving 8 bases between. This CDR3 is CASSLEVYQPQHF. The CDR3 region has the DNA TGTGCCAGCAGCTTAGAGGTGTACCAGCCCCAGCATTTT.

CDR3 sequence reads: CASSEGQGVDIQYF. CDR3 DNA: TGTGCCAGCAGTGAAGGACAGGGGGTCGACATTCAGTACTTC. V usage is TRBV12-3 or TRBV12-4 and J usage is TRBJ2-4; 10 positions match TRBD1. After removal of 5 bases from V and 8 bases from J, the junction contained 6 bases not matched to a gene. This CDR3 is built from 14 residues.

The rearrangement links TRBV7-9 to TRBJ1-1; the D gene is possibly TRBD1 (5 bases). Germline lookup yields CDR1 SEHNR and CDR2 FQNEAQ (reference sequence). This CDR3 is built from 13 residues. V was trimmed by 6 bases and J by 5 bases, leaving 13 bases between them. As DNA, the CDR3 is TGTGCCAGCAGGGGGGGGAGGGATACTGAAGCTTTCTTT. Its translation: CASRGGRDTEAFF.

This clonotype was detected only a few times. V gene TRBV12-3 or TRBV12-4 combines with J gene TRBJ1-1; tentative D call: TRBD1 (5 bases). There are 16 residues in the CDR3. The V gene lost 2 bases and the J gene lost 1 base, with 14 bases spanning the gap. The DNA of the CDR3 is TGTGCCAGCAGTTTATTTTTACGCGGGGCGAACACTGAAGCTTTCTTT. The encoded protein is CASSLFLRGANTEAFF.

V and J are TRBV12-3 or TRBV12-4 and TRBJ2-1; tentatively, D is TRBD2 (5 bases). V was pared by 5 bases and J by 10 bases, with 27 bases between. This CDR3 has 17 amino acids. Written as DNA, the CDR3 is TGTGCCAGCAGTCTCAACCCCGGGAAAGCCAAAGCGAGCGAGCAGTTCTTC. Its translation is CASSLNPGKAKASEQFF.

This chain joins TRBV27 and TRBJ2-1, with TRBD1 identical over 10 bases. The CDR3 is 17 residues long. Germline V gene sequence: CDR1 MNHEY, CDR2 SMNVEV (reference sequence). Unmatched junction bases numbered 16, after V lost 5 bases and J lost 9 bases. Here the CDR3 reads CASSPPIGTGVVGEQFF. CDR3 coding DNA: TGTGCCAGCAGTCCGCCTATTGGGACAGGGGTTGTCGGTGAGCAGTTCTTC.

This clonotype showed up just once. The V gene is TRBV5-1, the J gene TRBJ2-3, with 8 nucleotides matching TRBD2. After removal of 2 bases from V and 5 bases from J, the junction contained 10 bases not matched to a gene. Germline CDR1 reads SGHRS; CDR2 reads YFSETQ. The CDR3 has 16 amino acids. CDR3 in DNA: TGCGCCAGCAGCTTCTTTCTCCGGGGGGGAGGAGATACGCAGTATTTT. Amino acids: CASSFFLRGGGDTQYF.

The chain carries TRBV5-1 and TRBJ2-5; TRBD2 agrees at 9 bases. The CDR3 has 15 residues. Trimming cost V 1 base and J 2 bases; bases outside gene matches: 3. From germline, CDR1 is SGHRS and CDR2 YFSETQ. The CDR3 spells CASSLYSGGQETQYF. DNA of the CDR3: TGCGCCAGCAGCTTGTATAGCGGGGGTCAAGAGACCCAGTACTTC.

The V call is TRBV10-3, the J call TRBJ1-1, with D possibly matching TRBD1 (6 bases). The germline V and J ends were trimmed by 1 base and 0 bases, with 6 bases remaining between them. This CDR3 region has 14 residues. Germline CDR1 and CDR2: ENHRY and SYGVKD. The CDR3 spells CAISEWTVNTEAFF. In DNA, the CDR3 is TGTGCCATCAGTGAGTGGACAGTGAACACTGAAGCTTTCTTT.

The chain links TRBV5-1 to TRBJ2-7; possible D gene TRBD2, 6 bases. V was pared by 4 bases and J by 3 bases, with 14 bases between. CDR1 SGHRS and CDR2 YFSETQ come from the germline V gene. The CDR3 length is 14 residues. CDR3: CASSAGLTGYEQYF. The CDR3 DNA reads TGCGCCAGCAGCGCGGGACTTACGGGCTACGAGCAGTACTTC.

This clonotype was seen a handful of times. The chain is built from TRBV7-2 and TRBJ2-4; 9 nucleotides agree with TRBD2. The CDR3 is 14 residues long. The ends lost 5 bases at V and 9 bases at J; junction bases unmatched: 8. Germline CDR1 reads SGHTA; CDR2 reads FQGNSA. The CDR3 bases are TGTGCCAGCAGCGCGGGACTAGCTCGTCGCATTCAGTACTTC. It codes for CASSAGLARRIQYF.

In its sample, this clonotype was seen many times. The chain joins TRBV4-1 to TRBJ2-7, with TRBD1 as a possible D gene (5 bases). V dropped 0 bases and J dropped 3 bases, with 9 bases sitting between them. CDR1 and CDR2 from the germline V gene are MGHRA and YSYEKL. The CDR3 is made up of 14 amino acids. CDR3: CASSQDWGDYEQYF. The DNA of the CDR3 is TGCGCCAGCAGCCAAGATTGGGGCGACTACGAGCAGTACTTC.

The chain is built from TRBV28 and TRBJ2-3, with 7 bases aligning to TRBD1. This CDR3 spans 16 amino acids. V shed 5 bases, J shed 1 base, and the junction held 9 bases outside the gene matches. CDR1 and CDR2 (germline): MDHEN, SYDVKM. CDR3 residues: CASSDPDRDGTDTQYF. Here the CDR3 DNA reads TGTGCCAGCAGTGACCCTGACAGGGATGGCACAGATACGCAGTATTTT.

This clonotype was found once. J is TRBJ1-1 and V is TRBV27; no clear D gene. V lost 0 bases, J lost 3 bases, and 5 bases lay in between. Looked up from germline, CDR1 is MNHEY and CDR2 is SMNVEV (reference sequence). This CDR3 is built from 13 residues. The CDR3 region is CASSLSTDTEAFF. CDR3 DNA: TGTGCCAGCAGTTTATCTACAGACACTGAAGCTTTCTTT.

There are a few counts of this clonotype. The rearrangement links TRBV6-2 or TRBV6-3 to TRBJ1-6; TRBD1 matches at 7 bases. Trimming removed 5 bases from V and 9 bases from J; junction bases left unmatched: 4. The CDR3 sequence is 13 residues long. Germline V gene lookup returns CDR1 MNHEY and CDR2 SVGEGT. Here the CDR3 DNA reads TGTGCCAGCAGTACAGGGGATAGTTCACCCCTCCACTTT. This encodes CASSTGDSSPLHF.

The V and J genes are TRBV7-9 and TRBJ1-4; no clear D. Germline lookup yields CDR1 SEHNR and CDR2 FQNEAQ (reference sequence). V lost 0 bases to trimming and J lost 2 bases, with 10 bases between them. The CDR3 length is 16 residues. CDR3 protein: CASSLARVSTNEKLFF. In DNA, the CDR3 is TGTGCCAGCAGCTTAGCACGGGTATCCACTAATGAAAAACTGTTTTTT.

This clonotype has more than one count but fewer than ten. The V and J genes are TRBV4-1 and TRBJ2-7; 7 bases align to TRBD1. This CDR3 spans 17 amino acids. The germline CDR1 and CDR2 sequences are MGHRA and YSYEKL. The ends lost 3 bases at V and 2 bases at J; junction bases unmatched: 13. The CDR3 region has the DNA TGCGCCAGCAGCCAGAACCCCTCGGTGGACAGGCCCTACGAGCAGTACTTC. Translated, it gives CASSQNPSVDRPYEQYF.

V and J are TRBV5-1 and TRBJ1-3; D is undetermined. CDR3 length: 14 residues. V was cut by 5 bases and J by 3 bases, with 12 bases left in between. CDR1 is SGHRS, CDR2 YFSETQ, per germline. CDR3 DNA: TGCGCCAGCAGTCTCATGTCTCTTGGAAACACCATATATTTT. Translating gives CASSLMSLGNTIYF.

This clonotype has a handful of counts. This chain uses TRBV12-3 or TRBV12-4 with TRBJ2-2; a possible D gene is TRBD1 (5 bases). V lost 5 bases and J lost 5, with 12 bases in between. CDR3 length: 14 residues. CDR3 sequence reads: CASSPRQRTGELFF. CDR3 sequence (DNA): TGTGCCAGCAGTCCTCGACAGAGGACCGGGGAGCTGTTTTTT.

This CDR3 reads CASSLGREQYF. CDR3 nucleotide sequence: TGTGCCAGCAGCCTCGGGCGGGAGCAGTACTTC. The J gene is TRBJ2-7, the V gene TRBV12-3 or TRBV12-4; D unresolved. This CDR3 comprises 11 residues. V dropped 6 bases and J dropped 7 bases, with 10 bases sitting between them.

Ten or more counts support this clonotype. The chain joins TRBV28 to TRBJ2-5, with D perhaps matching TRBD1 (6 bases). Deletions cut 6 bases from V and 5 bases from J, with 22 bases between. The V gene's germline CDR1 is MDHEN and CDR2 SYDVKM. The CDR3 loop spans 16 amino acids. CDR3: CASSPFEDSPEETQYF. Here the CDR3 DNA reads TGTGCCAGCAGCCCCTTTGAGGACAGCCCAGAGGAGACCCAGTACTTC.